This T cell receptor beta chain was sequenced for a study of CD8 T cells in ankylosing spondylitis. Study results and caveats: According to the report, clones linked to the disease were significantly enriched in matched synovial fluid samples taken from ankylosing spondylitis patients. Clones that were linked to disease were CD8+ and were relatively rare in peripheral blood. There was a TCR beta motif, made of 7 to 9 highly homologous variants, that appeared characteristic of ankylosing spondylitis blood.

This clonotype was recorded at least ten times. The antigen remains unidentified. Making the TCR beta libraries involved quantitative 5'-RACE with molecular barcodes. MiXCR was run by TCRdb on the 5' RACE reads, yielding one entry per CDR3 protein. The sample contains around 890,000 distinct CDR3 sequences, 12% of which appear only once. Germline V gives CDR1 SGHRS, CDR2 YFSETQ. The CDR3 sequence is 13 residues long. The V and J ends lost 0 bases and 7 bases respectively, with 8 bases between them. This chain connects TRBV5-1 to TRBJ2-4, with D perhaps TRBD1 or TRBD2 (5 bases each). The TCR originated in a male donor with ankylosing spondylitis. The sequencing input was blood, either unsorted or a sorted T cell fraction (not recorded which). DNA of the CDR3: TGCGCCAGCAGCTTGGTTGAGGGGAACATTCAGTACTTC. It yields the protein CASSLVEGNIQYF.